This T cell receptor beta chain appears in the sequencing data of a study of blood T cell repertoires in COVID-19. Across the study: Collection of acute and convalescent COVID-19 samples took place in the United States, Italy and Spain. T cells, B-cell-depleted T cells, or PBMCs supplied cDNA or gDNA.

As handled by the study authors: Reference gene primers were amplified, and this amplification served to estimate nucleated cell counts. Clones were sequenced by immunoSEQ multiplex PCR, and TCRdb holds only the in-frame ones, with some missing. The V and J calls and clone size were taken over from that table, and D and trimming were inferred from the DNA. The sample includes about 70,000 clones, 75% to 90% seen only once; the top ten take 5.1%. Sequenced: peripheral blood. This clonotype was obtained from an elderly man with acute or convalescent COVID-19.

The CDR3 DNA reads as TGTGCCAGCTCACCCAGCACAGGGGATTCTGGAAACACCATATATTTT. The encoded protein is CASSPSTGDSGNTIYF. The genes are TRBV18 and TRBJ1-3; 7 bases align to TRBD1. Germline V gene lookup returns CDR1 KGHSH and CDR2 LQKENI. This CDR3 is 16 amino acids long. Trimming took 3 bases from V and 1 from J; bases not matched to a gene: 6.